The next 20 T cell receptor beta chains were all read from a single sample in a study of siplizumab effects on memory and regulatory T cells. TCRdb's copy holds only in-frame clones and misses some; the assay was immunoSEQ multiplex PCR. Of roughly 62,000 clones listed, approximately 95% are singletons. The specimen was CD8+ T cells sorted from blood. The receptors here all came from a human donor in good health.

This clone was seen only once. CDR3 amino acids: CASSLGLAGANTGELFF. CDR3 bases: TGTGCCAGTAGTCTGGGACTAGCGGGGGCGAACACCGGGGAGCTGTTTTTT. The V call is TRBV19, the J call TRBJ2-2, with TRBD2 matching 14 bases. There are 17 residues in the CDR3. With V trimmed by 5 bases and J by 0 bases, 2 bases remained unmatched. In germline, CDR1 is LNHDA, CDR2 SQIVND (reference sequence).

The J gene is TRBJ2-3, the V gene TRBV11-2, with D tentatively TRBD1 or TRBD2 (5 bases each). CDR3 length: 17 amino acids. V gave up 7 bases and J gave up 0 bases, with 20 bases separating them. Germline V gene lookup returns CDR1 SGHAT and CDR2 FQNNGV. CDR3 residues: CASIPGWGGPSTDTQYF. Written as DNA, the CDR3 is TGTGCCAGCATCCCGGGGTGGGGCGGACCTAGCACAGATACGCAGTATTTT.

This clone has just one count. The CDR3 sequence is CASSYSAGLALGELFF. CDR3 sequence (DNA): TGTGCCAGCAGTTACTCAGCGGGACTAGCTCTCGGGGAGCTGTTTTTT. V and J are TRBV6-6 and TRBJ2-2, with TRBD2 matching 9 bases. CDR1 and CDR2 from the germline V gene are MNHNY and SVGAGI (reference sequence). V shed 0 bases, J shed 7 bases, and the junction held 6 bases outside the gene matches. The CDR3 is 16 residues long.

CDR3 residues: CASRPGLALTTDTQYF. The CDR3 DNA sequence: TGTGCCAGCAGGCCGGGACTAGCATTAACCACAGATACGCAGTATTTT. The J gene is TRBJ2-3, the V gene TRBV28; TRBD2 aligns across 9 bases. The CDR3 consists of 16 residues. Trimming at V came to 6 bases and at J to 2 bases, leaving 9 bases not matched to a gene. The germline V gene has CDR1 MDHEN and CDR2 SYDVKM.

The chain is built from TRBV14 and TRBJ2-7; a possible D gene is TRBD2 (6 bases). The V end was cut by 4 bases, the J end by 2 bases, with 18 bases between. The CDR3 totals 16 residues. Germline CDR1 reads SGHDN; CDR2 reads FVKESK. The CDR3 DNA is TGTGCCAGCAGCCCTAAACCGGGAGATCCTACCTACGAGCAGTACTTC. This sequence encodes CASSPKPGDPTYEQYF.

The chain carries TRBV4-2 and TRBJ1-1; D is possibly TRBD1 (5 bases). The CDR3 sequence is 16 residues long. The germline CDR1 and CDR2 sequences are LGHNA and YNFKEQ. The V gene lost 3 bases and the J gene lost 0 bases, with 14 bases spanning the gap. CDR3 DNA sequence: TGTGCCAGCAGCCAGACAGCCCTTACTATGAACACTGAAGCTTTCTTT. Protein: CASSQTALTMNTEAFF.

The chain has TRBV2 and TRBJ1-5, with 9 bases matching TRBD1. The CDR3 runs to 15 residues. The germline V gene has CDR1 SNHLY and CDR2 FYNNEI. V lost 6 bases and J lost 2; bases outside the gene matches: 5. The CDR3 DNA is TGTGCCAGCAGCCCGGGACAGGGTGGCAATCAGCCCCAGCATTTT. Its protein product is CASSPGQGGNQPQHF.

The chain joins TRBV28 to TRBJ2-1, with 8 bases matching TRBD2. This CDR3 is 16 amino acids long. Per the germline V gene, CDR1 is MDHEN and CDR2 is SYDVKM. V dropped 6 bases and J dropped 4; count of bases not matched to a gene: 11. CDR3 in DNA: TGTGCCAGCAGCCCCGGGGACGGGAGGGAATACAATGAGCAGTTCTTC. This sequence encodes CASSPGDGREYNEQFF.

The chain is built from TRBV9 and TRBJ2-5; possible D gene TRBD1, 6 bases. Trimming left V 4 bases short and J 0 bases short, with 10 bases between. In germline, CDR1 is SGDLS, CDR2 YYNGEE. The CDR3 runs 14 residues. The CDR3 region is CASSPQGYQETQYF. The CDR3 region has the DNA TGTGCCAGCAGCCCCCAGGGGTACCAAGAGACCCAGTACTTC.

The chain employs TRBV9 and TRBJ1-5; 9 nucleotides line up with TRBD1. V trimming: 3 bases; J trimming: 2 bases; junction bases outside the gene matches: 3. CDR1 and CDR2 from the germline V gene are SGDLS and YYNGEE. The CDR3 runs to 15 residues. CDR3 loop: CASSEQGAGNQPQHF. CDR3 DNA sequence: TGTGCCAGCAGCGAACAGGGGGCTGGCAATCAGCCCCAGCATTTT.

V and J are TRBV19 and TRBJ2-2; TRBD1 is a possible D gene (6 bases). CDR3 size: 13 residues. V was trimmed by 7 bases and J by 5 bases, leaving 11 bases between them. The V gene's germline CDR1 is LNHDA and CDR2 SQIVND (reference sequence). CDR3 DNA sequence: TGTGCCAGTAAGCAGGGGCGAACCGGGGAGCTGTTTTTT. It is translated as CASKQGRTGELFF.

The chain uses TRBV10-3 and TRBJ2-7; D not certain. Germline loops: CDR1 ENHRY, CDR2 SYGVKD. This CDR3 spans 13 amino acids. V lost 4 bases and J lost 0, with 7 bases in between. The CDR3 sequence is CAISAESSYEQYF. CDR3 bases: TGTGCCATCAGTGCAGAGAGCTCCTACGAGCAGTACTTC.

The V gene is TRBV28, the J gene TRBJ2-7, with 7 positions matching TRBD2. Trimming at V came to 7 bases and at J to 0 bases, leaving 12 bases not matched to a gene. This CDR3 has 16 amino acids. Germline V gene sequence: CDR1 MDHEN, CDR2 SYDVKM. CDR3 region: CASNPSGGPLSYEQYF. CDR3 DNA: TGTGCCAGCAACCCATCGGGAGGCCCTCTCTCCTACGAGCAGTACTTC. Filled out from reference TRBV28 and TRBJ2-7, the complete variable domain reads DVKVTQSSRYLVKRTGEKVFLECVQDMDHENMFWYRQDPGLGLRLIYFSYDVKMKEKGDIPEGYSVSREKKERFSLILESASTNQTSMYLCASNPSGGPLSYEQYFGPGTRLTVT.

The chain has TRBV7-9 and TRBJ2-5, with TRBD2 matching over 10 bases. The better agreement between TRBJ2-7 and the DNA end casts doubt on the J call. Germline V CDR1 and CDR2: SEHNR, FQNEAQ (reference sequence). The CDR3 sequence is 15 residues long. The CDR3 bases are TGTGCCAGCAGCCCACGGACTAGCGGAGCATACGAGCAGTACTTC. It codes for CASSPRTSGAYEQYF.

The genes are TRBV6-5 and TRBJ2-7; D is undetermined. CDR1 is MNHEY and CDR2 is SVGAGI in the germline V gene. Trimming took off 2 bases at V and 3 bases at J, with 8 bases between the two ends. The CDR3 contains 13 residues. CDR3 sequence: CASSYDLNYEQYF. CDR3 coding DNA: TGTGCCAGCAGTTACGACTTGAACTACGAGCAGTACTTC.

This clone was picked up one time. The chain joins TRBV7-8 to TRBJ2-1, with 10 bases aligning to TRBD2. This CDR3 is 17 amino acids long. Trimming cost V 5 bases and J 6 bases; bases outside gene matches: 13. Germline V gives CDR1 SGHVS, CDR2 FQNEAQ. The CDR3 sequence is CASSLTNPGLASNEQFF. As DNA, the CDR3 is TGTGCCAGCAGCCTTACTAATCCGGGACTAGCGAGCAATGAGCAGTTCTTC.

This chain uses TRBV7-9 with TRBJ2-1; 10 nucleotides align to TRBD2. CDR1 and CDR2 (germline): SEHNR, FQNEAQ (reference sequence). Trimming cost V 0 bases and J 7 bases; bases outside gene matches: 3. The CDR3 spans 15 residues. CDR3 coding DNA: TGTGCCAGCAGCTTAGCGCCTAGCGGGAGTAATGAGCAGTTCTTC. It specifies CASSLAPSGSNEQFF. Drawing the rest from reference TRBV7-9 and TRBJ2-1, the complete variable domain is DTGVSQNPRHKITKRGQNVTFRCDPISEHNRLYWYRQTLGQGPEFLTYFQNEAQLEKSRLLSDRFSAERPKGSFSTLEIQRTEQGDSAMYLCASSLAPSGSNEQFFGPGTRLTVL.

The chain carries TRBV4-1 and TRBJ1-4; D unclear. This CDR3 has 15 amino acids. Trimming stripped 1 base from V and 5 bases from J, with 11 bases between. Germline V gives CDR1 MGHRA, CDR2 YSYEKL. CDR3 protein: CASSQVVATNEKLFF. The DNA for the CDR3 is TGCGCCAGCAGCCAAGTGGTTGCCACAAATGAAAAACTGTTTTTT.

The chain has TRBV6-5 and TRBJ1-1; D is unclear. The CDR3 spans 12 residues. Trimming pared 5 bases from V and 5 bases from J, leaving 9 bases between. The germline CDR1 and CDR2 sequences are MNHEY and SVGAGI. The CDR3 protein is CASSGLRTEAFF. The CDR3 DNA is TGTGCCAGCAGTGGCTTAAGGACTGAAGCTTTCTTT.

The chain uses TRBV7-6 and TRBJ2-7; the match to TRBD2 covers 11 bases. The junction had 10 bases not matched to a gene; V was cut back by 6 bases and J by 0 bases. The CDR3 runs to 17 residues. Germline V gives CDR1 SGHVS, CDR2 FNYEAQ. The CDR3 DNA sequence: TGTGCCAGCAGTTTATCTAGCGGGAGGAGGAGCTCCTACGAGCAGTACTTC. As protein: CASSLSSGRRSSYEQYF.